These 8 T cell receptor beta chains were sequenced from one sample in a study of vaccination and CD4 T cells after COVID-19. The Oncomine TCR Beta short-read assay sequenced DNA from cultured CD4+ T cells. TCRdb passed the PCR reads through MiXCR, listing each CDR3 protein once. The table shows around 20,000 distinct CDR3 sequences, with more than 55% occurring only once. Treatment indicated: approximately nine-day PBMC culture with coronavirus spike peptide pools or control peptides (ViraFEST assay). Their recognized antigens are unknown. The starting material was CD4+ T cells from blood, cultured in vitro, obtained before SARS-CoV-2 vaccination. The receptors derive from a human donor who had recovered from COVID-19.

The chain uses TRBV20-1 and TRBJ1-5, with 7 bases matching TRBD1. Germline CDR1 is DFQATT and CDR2 is SNEGSKA (reference sequence). Losses at the gene ends were 3 bases for V and 4 bases for J; bases not matched to a gene: 12. This CDR3 comprises 16 residues. CDR3 bases: TGCAGTGCTAGGGTAGATACCGGGACAGCTAATCAGCCCCAGCATTTT. Translating gives CSARVDTGTANQPQHF.

This chain links TRBV7-2 with TRBJ1-1; unclear D gene. Germline values: CDR1 SGHTA, CDR2 FQGNSA. The CDR3 spans 14 residues. Trimming pared 1 base from V and 3 bases from J, leaving 9 bases between. The DNA for the CDR3 is TGTGCCAGCAGCTTAGGGAGGCACCACACTGAAGCTTTCTTT. Its protein product is CASSLGRHHTEAFF. Combining the CDR3 with reference TRBV7-2 and TRBJ1-1 gives the whole variable domain GAGVSQSPSNKVTEKGKDVELRCDPISGHTALYWYRQSLGQGLEFLIYFQGNSAPDKSGLPSDRFSAERTGGSVSTLTIQRTQQEDSAVYLCASSLGRHHTEAFFGQGTRLTVV.

The CDR3 spells CASSKVRIGRRGHEQYF. Written as DNA, the CDR3 is TGTGCCAGCAGCAAAGTAAGGATAGGGCGCCGGGGCCACGAGCAGTACTTC. The chain couples TRBV21-1 to TRBJ2-7; the tabulated D call, TRBD1, remains unverified against the DNA. TRBV21-1 is tagged as a pseudogene. This CDR3 has 17 residues.

The genes are TRBV28 and TRBJ2-7; perhaps D is TRBD1 or TRBD2 (6 bases each). V shed 6 bases and J shed 5 bases, with 11 bases lying between them. This CDR3 spans 12 amino acids. Germline loops: CDR1 MDHEN, CDR2 SYDVKM. CDR3 sequence: CASSGGRNEQYF. CDR3 coding DNA: TGTGCCAGCAGCGGGGGCCGAAACGAGCAGTACTTC.

The chain uses TRBV19 and TRBJ2-4, with 9 bases that match TRBD2. Looked up from germline, CDR1 is LNHDA and CDR2 is SQIVND (reference sequence). The CDR3 runs to 17 residues. The ends lost 3 bases at V and 0 bases at J; junction bases unmatched: 6. The CDR3 reads CASSIPSGGLAKNIQYF. The CDR3 bases are TGTGCCAGTAGTATTCCCAGCGGGGGGCTAGCCAAAAACATTCAGTACTTC. Looking up the rest from reference TRBV19 and TRBJ2-4 gives the full variable domain: DGGITQSPKYLFRKEGQNVTLSCEQNLNHDAMYWYRQDPGQGLRLIYYSQIVNDFQKGDIAEGYSVSREKKESFPLTVTSAQKNPTAFYLCASSIPSGGLAKNIQYFGAGTRLSVL.

The V and J genes are TRBV20-1 and TRBJ2-5; D could derive from TRBD1 or TRBD2 (9 bases each). CDR1 DFQATT and CDR2 SNEGSKA come from the germline V gene (reference sequence). This CDR3 is built from 20 residues. V was cut by 6 bases and J by 4 bases, with 36 bases left in between. This chain's CDR3 is CSAPGQGRHAGGLRGETQYF. The CDR3 region has the DNA TGCAGTGCCCCTGGACAGGGGCGGCACGCGGGAGGGTTGAGGGGAGAGACCCAGTACTTC.

The V call is TRBV6-2 or TRBV6-3, the J call TRBJ2-1, with D possibly TRBD2 on 6 matching bases. V was pared by 6 bases and J by 2 bases, with 17 bases between. The CDR3 is 16 amino acids. Germline CDR1 MNHEY, CDR2 SVGEGT. CDR3 amino acids: CASSPSEGRPYNEQFF. The CDR3 DNA is TGTGCCAGCAGCCCTAGTGAGGGGAGGCCCTACAATGAGCAGTTCTTC.

The table lists this clonotype with a few counts. This chain links TRBV2 with TRBJ2-7; 10 bases agree with TRBD2. This CDR3 is 15 amino acids long. V shed 6 bases and J 6 bases; nucleotides not matched to a gene: 11. The germline V gene has CDR1 SNHLY and CDR2 FYNNEI. The CDR3 spells CASRRQREGLGEQYF. The CDR3 DNA sequence: TGTGCCAGCAGACGCCAGCGGGAGGGCCTAGGCGAGCAGTACTTC.